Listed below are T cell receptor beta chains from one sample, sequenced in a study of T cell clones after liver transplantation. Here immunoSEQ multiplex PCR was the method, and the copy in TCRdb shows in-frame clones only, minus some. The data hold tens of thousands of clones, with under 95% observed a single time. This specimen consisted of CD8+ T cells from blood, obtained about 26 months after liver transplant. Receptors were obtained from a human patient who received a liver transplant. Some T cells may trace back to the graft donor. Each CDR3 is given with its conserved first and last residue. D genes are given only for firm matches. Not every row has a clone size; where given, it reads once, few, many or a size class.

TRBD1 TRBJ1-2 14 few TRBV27 CASSAVGDSYGYTF TGTGCCAGCAGCGCCGTCGGGGACAGCTATGGCTACACCTTC
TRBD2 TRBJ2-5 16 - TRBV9 CASSVGLAGRRETQYF TGTGCCAGCAGCGTAGGTCTAGCGGGACGGCGGGAGACCCAGTACTTC
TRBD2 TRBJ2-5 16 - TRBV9 CASSTGTSGNKETQYF TGTGCCAGCAGCACTGGGACTAGCGGTAATAAAGAGACCCAGTACTTC
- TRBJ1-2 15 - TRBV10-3 CAISENEEYRSGYTF TGTGCCATCAGTGAGAACGAAGAATACAGGTCTGGCTACACCTTC
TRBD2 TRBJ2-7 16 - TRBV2 CASSVRLAGGSDEQYF TGTGCCAGCAGTGTCCGACTAGCGGGGGGTAGCGACGAGCAGTACTTC
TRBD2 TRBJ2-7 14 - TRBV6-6 CASRTSSGRGEQYF TGTGCCAGCAGAACCTCTAGCGGGAGAGGCGAGCAGTACTTC
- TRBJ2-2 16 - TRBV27 CAVSPVGGLTTGELFF TGTGCCGTGTCTCCGGTGGGGGGCCTGACCACCGGGGAGCTGTTTTTT
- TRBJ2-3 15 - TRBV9 CAGSVGGGRADTQYF TGTGCCGGCAGCGTAGGGGGCGGGAGAGCAGATACGCAGTATTTT
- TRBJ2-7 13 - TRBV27 CASGWNRVDEQYF TGTGCCAGCGGGTGGAACAGGGTTGACGAGCAGTACTTC
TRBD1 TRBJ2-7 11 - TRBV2 CASRTGDEQYF TGTGCCAGCAGGACAGGGGACGAGCAGTACTTC
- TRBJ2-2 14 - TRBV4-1 CASSRRENTGELFF TGCGCCAGCAGCCGCCGGGAAAACACCGGGGAGCTGTTTTTT
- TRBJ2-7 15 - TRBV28 CASSPPGVSLYEQYF TGTGCCAGCAGTCCCCCCGGGGTGTCCCTCTACGAGCAGTACTTC
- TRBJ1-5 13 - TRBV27 CASSFFSNQPQHF TGTGCCAGCAGTTTCTTCAGCAATCAGCCCCAGCATTTT
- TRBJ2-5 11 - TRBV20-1 CSAHWGETQYF TGCAGTGCTCACTGGGGGGAGACCCAGTACTTC
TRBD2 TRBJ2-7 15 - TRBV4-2 CASSQGRLAGVEQYF TGTGCCAGCAGCCAAGGGCGACTAGCGGGAGTCGAGCAGTACTTC
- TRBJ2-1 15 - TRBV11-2 CASSGYVGFYNEQFF TGTGCCAGCAGCGGCTACGTAGGGTTTTACAATGAGCAGTTCTTC
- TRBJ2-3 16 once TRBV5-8 CASSTVEGRDTDTQYF TGTGCCAGCAGCACCGTCGAGGGGCGCGACACAGATACGCAGTATTTT
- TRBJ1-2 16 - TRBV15 CATSRDRAKANYGYTF TGTGCCACCAGCAGAGATAGGGCAAAAGCTAACTATGGCTACACCTTC
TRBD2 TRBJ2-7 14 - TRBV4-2 CASSQDGGAYEQYF TGTGCCAGCAGCCAAGACGGGGGGGCCTACGAGCAGTACTTC
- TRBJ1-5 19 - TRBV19 CASSIGTFEGELFNQPQHF TGTGCCAGTAGTATAGGGACATTCGAAGGGGAACTTTTCAATCAGCCCCAGCATTTT
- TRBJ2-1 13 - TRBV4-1 CASSEVRNNEQFF TGCGCCAGCAGCGAGGTTAGAAACAATGAGCAGTTCTTC
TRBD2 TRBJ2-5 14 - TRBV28 CASSLLAGPETQYF TGTGCCAGCAGTTTACTAGCGGGACCCGAGACCCAGTACTTC
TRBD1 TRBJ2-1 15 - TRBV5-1 CASSQYRGPHNEQFF TGCGCCAGCAGCCAGTACAGGGGGCCCCACAATGAGCAGTTCTTC
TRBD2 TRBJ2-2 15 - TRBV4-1 CASSQGISGTGELFF TGCGCCAGCAGCCAAGGTATTAGCGGGACCGGGGAGCTGTTTTTT
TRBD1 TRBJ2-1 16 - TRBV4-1 CASSQTGTGDYNEQFF TGCGCCAGCAGCCAAACCGGGACAGGGGACTACAATGAGCAGTTCTTC
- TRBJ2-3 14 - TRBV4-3 CASSPGGGTDTQYF TGCGCCAGCAGCCCCGGAGGAGGCACAGATACGCAGTATTTT
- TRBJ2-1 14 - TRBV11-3 CASSSRDSSNEQFF TGTGCCAGCAGCTCCCGGGACTCGTCCAATGAGCAGTTCTTC